The T cell receptor (beta chain) described here comes from a study of T cells in Graves' hyperthyroidism and ophthalmopathy. Study conclusions and caveats: Stable hyperthyroidism was told apart from ophthalmopathy by a model built on 13 V-J features.

Germline lookup yields CDR1 MNHEY and CDR2 SVGEGT. V was clipped by 6 bases and J by 6 bases, with 9 bases between them. The CDR3 is 12 amino acids. Participants, patients aged 18 to 65, had newly diagnosed hyperthyroidism with a duration under 2 months. Diagnoses used clinical symptoms, serum thyroxine and TRAb, thyroid ultrasound and orbital computed tomography. A word on this clonotype: Its antigen remains unknown.

Authors of the study amplified TCR beta CDR3 regions from RNA transcripts. TCR CDR3 underwent first-round RT-PCR with the HTBI primer set. TCRdb analysed the multiplex PCR reads with MiXCR anew, one entry per CDR3 protein. The top ten clones hold roughly 8% of a sample with more than 600,000 distinct CDR3 sequences, about 15% of them seen once. This rearrangement joins TRBV6-2 or TRBV6-3 to TRBJ2-1; D call uncertain. The clonotype originates from a young man with Graves' hyperthyroidism. Sequenced sample: blood. The CDR3 here is CASSLMVNEQFF. The CDR3 nucleotides are TGTGCCAGCAGCCTCATGGTCAATGAGCAGTTCTTC.